This entry concerns a single T cell receptor (beta chain). The entry originates in a study of blood T cell repertoires in COVID-19. Everyone who took part was roughly 18 to 100 years old, and they came from 24 US areas. Categorization into cohorts depended on clinical history that participants reported. All recovered Cohort 3 donors got two negative PCRs, got clearance, or saw symptom resolution. The germline CDR1 and CDR2 sequences are SGHTA and FQGNSA. Trimming removed 1 base at V and 4 bases at J, with 17 bases between. The CDR3 loop spans 17 amino acids. Original analysis: How many nucleated cells were present was estimated from reference gene primer amplification. TCRdb's copy holds only in-frame clones and misses some; the assay was immunoSEQ multiplex PCR. Clonal size and the V and J genes are those of that table, whereas D and trimming came from the DNA. This sample has 300,000 to 450,000 clones, with roughly 86% found just once.

The source is a man under 40 who had recovered from COVID-19. The chain joins TRBV7-2 to TRBJ2-1; maybe TRBD1 (6 bases). Sequenced input: PBMCs or T cells enriched from blood (not recorded which). The CDR3 bases are TGTGCCAGCAGCTTAGGGACAGCAAGGGGCCAGTACAATGAGCAGTTCTTC. Encoded protein: CASSLGTARGQYNEQFF. The full variable domain, rest sourced from reference TRBV7-2 and TRBJ2-1, is GAGVSQSPSNKVTEKGKDVELRCDPISGHTALYWYRQSLGQGLEFLIYFQGNSAPDKSGLPSDRFSAERTGGSVSTLTIQRTQQEDSAVYLCASSLGTARGQYNEQFFGPGTRLTVL.